This TCR beta chain was sequenced in a study of blood T cells in healthy people across ages (dated by TCRdb to the mid-2010s). Regarding the complete study: In model experiments, roughly one uniquely barcoded TCR beta cDNA molecule per two T cells was captured by template switching. For two donors (one aged 18 to 30 and one aged 80 or older), the study analyzed two additional independent replicas of 1 million unique cDNA reads from the same blood draw. The donors were divided into four age groups: young (average about 16 years), middle-aged (around 37), aged (around 59) and long-lived (roughly 88). Age-related changes in TCR beta repertoire diversity were measured in the study by deep sequencing normalized with unique cDNA molecular identifiers. The study at large found these results: Because profiling used bulk unsorted PBMCs, naive and antigen-experienced compartments could not be compared conclusively. Estimates of total diversity from one million sequenced T cells were regarded as lower bounds and underestimates. The CMV infection status of donors was not known, potentially confounding age-related changes in expanded clonotypes. There was a strong correlation between observed TCR beta diversity and the percentage of naive T cells measured by flow cytometry. Observed TCR beta diversity per million T cells fell roughly linearly with age, and a significant reduction was already apparent by age around 40. The long-lived group showed more naive CD4+ T cells, fewer expanded clones and increased TCR diversity than the aged group, suggesting age selection.

Library prep was done by 5' RACE. Sequencer: Illumina HiSeq 2500. A second PCR of about 6 to 11 cycles was run with a J-beta primer mix and a sample-barcoded 5' primer. Each TCR beta cDNA molecule received a unique molecular identifier from a template-switch 5' adaptor carrying 12 random nucleotides. At least 2.5 million CDR3-containing paired-end reads were obtained from each sample. First-strand cDNA was synthesized from all RNA with the Mint cDNA synthesis kit, primed by a TRBC-specific oligonucleotide. All cDNA was treated with uracil-DNA glycosylase and then went through a first 18-cycle PCR with the universal primers M1SS and BC2_uni_R. The authors' pipeline ran thus. Normalization of each sample was performed by random selection of 1 million high-quality reads, each carrying a distinct molecular identifier. Instead of being binned into consensus sequences, reads with shared molecular identifiers were discarded. MiTCR, with a Q25 quality threshold and the strictest error-elimination algorithm, was used for CDR3 identification, clonotype clustering and error correction. A nonparametric unseen species model with Euler transformation was used to estimate a lower bound on total TCR beta diversity. Using fastp at Q25 and MiXCR, TCRdb reprocessed the public reads and kept productive beta chains. Each CDR3 protein appears once, grouped with its most common genes and DNA. In this record, the V and J calls reflect TCRdb's handling and not the investigators' own analysis. This sample comprises over a million distinct CDR3 sequences, roughly a quarter of them detected only once. The top ten constitute approximately 0.71% of the sample.

The approximately 39 donors, aged about 6 to 95 years, were systemically healthy Caucasian individuals from Russia. Each donor gave 9.5 to 10 milliliters of peripheral blood, drawn into EDTA-treated Vacutainer tubes. Ficoll-Paque density-gradient centrifugation was used to isolate PBMCs, with at least 6.5 million per sample. Trizol reagent was used to extract total RNA from the PBMCs, yielding at least 5.5 micrograms per sample. For every donor, an aliquot of PBMCs went through flow cytometry to measure the percentages of naive CD45RAhigh/CD27high T cells. On this clonotype itself: Its antigen specificity is not known. The record has no base qualities; no much larger clone is one base away.

The CDR3, cysteine through phenylalanine, is 14 amino acids long. Left in the record is the CDR3 DNA by itself, 42 bases read in frame from the first base. A distance of 14 bases separates the germline ends of V and J, which lose 5 bases and 4 bases respectively. These data were also filed under a second study, of T cells of mothers and their children. Looking at the second paper: Nine systemically healthy Caucasian individuals, comprising three mothers and their six children, were included as donors. cDNA synthesis consumed the entire amount of extracted RNA, loaded at around 1.4 ug RNA in each 15 ul reaction. In the second PCR, the M1S primer introduced both the sample barcodes and 2-4 random nucleotides. Each mother yielded over 9.5 million TCR beta CDR3 reads and each child about 3 million reads. Thymic selection shapes the output of TCR recombination in a similar way in related and unrelated pairs, and inherited differences have a minor effect. Normalized repertoire overlap was always found to be slightly, but never significantly, higher in related mother-child pairs than in unrelated mother-child pairs. With a sensitivity of approximately 93 clones per million clonotypes, no persistent microchimeric T cell clones were detected. Deep NGS was used in the study to compare the TCR beta repertoires of mothers and children and to look for features that separate related mother-child pairs from unrelated individuals. Mothers averaged around 43 +/- 4 years of age and children averaged about 10 +/- 4 years. After adapters were ligated using NEBNext reagents, the libraries underwent 100+100 nt paired-end sequencing on an Illumina HiSeq 2000. To prevent cross-contamination, the mother and child libraries were prepared a month apart and were sequenced in separate runs. Each donor had between about 500,000 and 2,100,000 distinct TCR beta clonotypes identified. Naive TCR beta clonotypes were estimated from low-frequency clonotypes matched to each donor's FACS-determined naive share, without sorting.

Recombination joined TRBV12-3 or TRBV12-4 with TRBJ1-1; a weak D assignment points to TRBD1 (5 bases agree). This TCR was recovered from a girl aged 2-10 years in good health. The source material was blood. The CDR3 protein: CASSVQGLSTEAFF. The nucleotide sequence is given as TGTGCCAGCAGTGTCCAGGGTTTGAGCACTGAAGCTTTCTTT.